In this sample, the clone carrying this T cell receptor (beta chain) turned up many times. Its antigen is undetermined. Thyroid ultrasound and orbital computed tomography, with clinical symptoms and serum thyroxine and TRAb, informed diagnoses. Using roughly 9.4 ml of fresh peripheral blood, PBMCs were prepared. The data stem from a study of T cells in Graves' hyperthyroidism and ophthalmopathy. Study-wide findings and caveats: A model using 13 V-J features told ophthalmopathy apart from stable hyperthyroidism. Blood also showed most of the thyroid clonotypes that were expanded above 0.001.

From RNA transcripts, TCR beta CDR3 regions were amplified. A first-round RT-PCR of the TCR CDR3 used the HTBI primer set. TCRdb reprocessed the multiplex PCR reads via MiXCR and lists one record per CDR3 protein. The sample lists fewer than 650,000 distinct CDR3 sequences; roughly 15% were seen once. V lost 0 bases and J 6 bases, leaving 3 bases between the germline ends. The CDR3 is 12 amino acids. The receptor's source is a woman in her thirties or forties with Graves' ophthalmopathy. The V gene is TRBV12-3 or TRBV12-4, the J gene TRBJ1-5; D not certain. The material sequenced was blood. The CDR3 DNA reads TGTGCCAGCAGTTTAGCGGTTCAGCCCCAGCATTTT. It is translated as CASSLAVQPQHF.